This T cell receptor (beta chain) was documented in a study of blood T cell repertoires in COVID-19. Study background: From the United States, Italy and Spain came samples of acute and convalescent COVID-19. T cells, B-cell-depleted T cells, or PBMCs provided the cDNA or gDNA that served as material.

In the authors' workflow: Reference gene primer amplification gave estimated nucleated cell counts. Only in-frame clones appear in the TCRdb table, and some are missing; sequencing was by immunoSEQ multiplex PCR. For V, J and clone size, that table is used; D and trimming come from the DNA. The sample records approximately 61,000 clones, around 77% being singletons. The CDR3 spans 12 residues. V lost 5 bases and J lost 4, with 6 bases in between. Germline values: CDR1 MNHNY, CDR2 SVGAGI (reference sequence). Source material: peripheral blood. The chain employs TRBV6-6 and TRBJ1-3; D unclear. This TCR derives from a man aged 80 or over with active or convalescent COVID-19. CDR3 nucleotides: TGTGCCAGCAGTCTCCCGGGAAACACCATATATTTT. Translated: CASSLPGNTIYF.